This TCR beta chain comes out of a study of T cells in Graves' hyperthyroidism and ophthalmopathy. Amplified regions were TCR beta CDR3 sequences from RNA transcripts. Initially, a first-round RT-PCR of the TCR CDR3 employed the HTBI primer set. TCRdb independently ran MiXCR on the multiplex PCR reads; one entry per CDR3 protein. This table has roughly 500,000 distinct CDR3 sequences, approximately 49% appearing once. This clonotype has ten or more counts. The V and J ends lost 8 bases and 4 bases respectively, with 15 bases between them. Germline V gene sequence: CDR1 DFQATT, CDR2 SNEGSKA (reference sequence). The CDR3 is 12 residues long.

The chain links TRBV20-1 to TRBJ2-7; tentative D call: TRBD2 (5 bases). Input material: peripheral blood or thyroid tissue (not recorded which). The TCR originated in an adult woman with Graves' disease, either hyperthyroidism or ophthalmopathy (not recorded which). CDR3 nucleotides: TGCAGTTTGACCCGCGGGCGTTACGAGCAGTACTTC. This sequence encodes CSLTRGRYEQYF.